This T cell receptor (beta chain) derives from a study of T cell changes during pregnancy in multiple sclerosis. The repertoire was sequenced with immunoSEQ multiplex PCR; TCRdb's copy has only in-frame clones and lacks some. Of over 30,000 clones in the sample, 85% to 95% were seen once. The ends lost 6 bases at V and 6 bases at J; junction bases unmatched: 6. Germline assignment: CDR1 SGHTA and CDR2 FQGNSA. This CDR3 has 15 residues. This clone has a single count. Sequenced: PBMCs (not recorded whether the cells were cultured). The chain uses TRBV7-2 and TRBJ2-2, with 11 positions matching TRBD2. The TCR was taken from a female donor with multiple sclerosis, enrolled in a pregnancy study. This chain's CDR3 is CASRFGLAGAGELFF. The CDR3 region has the DNA TGTGCCAGCAGATTCGGACTAGCGGGCGCCGGGGAGCTGTTTTTT.